This T cell receptor beta chain came from a study of T-cell reconstitution after alpha-beta-depleted transplantation in children. Notes on the study in general: By about two months after transplant, alpha-beta T cells reportedly arose from several hundred graft clones that had expanded. Surviving thymic progenitors and recipient T cells were the source of high TCRbeta diversity at day 60 in some patients.

Preparing the TCRbeta library involved the use of unique molecular identifiers. TCRdb redid the calling of the PCR reads with MiXCR, one entry per CDR3 protein. The sample has 45,000 to 50,000 distinct CDR3 sequences, 50% to 55% seen once; the top ten hold 30% to 40%. For this clonotype: The antigen is not known.

The material sequenced was peripheral blood, taken before TCRalphabeta/CD19-depleted stem cell transplant. The receptor was derived from a boy under two years old with SCID, due to receive a stem cell transplant.

CDR3 nucleotide sequence: TGCGCCAGCAGCCAAGATTCAGGTAACACCTACAATGAGCAGTTCTTC. It yields the protein CASSQDSGNTYNEQFF. The chain links TRBV4-1 to TRBJ2-1; D is uncertain. CDR3 length: 16 residues. CDR1 is MGHRA, CDR2 YSYEKL, per germline. The germline V and J ends were trimmed by 0 bases and 2 bases, with 11 bases remaining between them.